The source of this T cell receptor beta chain is a study of identical twins. J lost 1 base, V lost 1 base, and 3 bases had no gene match. Per the germline V gene, CDR1 is SGHVS and CDR2 is FNYEAQ. CDR3 size: 16 residues. TCRdb called the 5' RACE reads again in MiXCR, with one record for every CDR3 protein. The data hold about 150,000 distinct CDR3 sequences, with around 3.4% observed a single time. This clonotype has ten or more counts. The receptor was derived from a man between 18 and 29 years old in good health. The chain links TRBV7-6 to TRBJ2-3; 9 bases line up with TRBD2. Material for sequencing was memory T cells sorted from blood. The CDR3 nucleotides are TGTGCCAGCAGCTTAGGGGCTAGCGGGGGCACAGATACGCAGTATTTT. This codes for CASSLGASGGTDTQYF.